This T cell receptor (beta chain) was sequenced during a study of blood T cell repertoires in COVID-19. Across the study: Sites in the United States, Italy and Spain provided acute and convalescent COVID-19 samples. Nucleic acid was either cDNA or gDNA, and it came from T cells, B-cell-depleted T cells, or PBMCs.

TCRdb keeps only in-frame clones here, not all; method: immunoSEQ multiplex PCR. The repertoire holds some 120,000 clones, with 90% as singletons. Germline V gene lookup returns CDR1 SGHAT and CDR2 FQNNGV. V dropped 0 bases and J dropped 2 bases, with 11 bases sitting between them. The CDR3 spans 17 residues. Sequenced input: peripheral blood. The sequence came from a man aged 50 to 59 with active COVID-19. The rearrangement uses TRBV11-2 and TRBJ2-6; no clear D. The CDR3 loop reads CASSLDLGLTGANVLTF. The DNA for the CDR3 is TGTGCCAGCAGCTTAGACCTCGGTCTTACTGGGGCCAACGTCCTGACTTTC.